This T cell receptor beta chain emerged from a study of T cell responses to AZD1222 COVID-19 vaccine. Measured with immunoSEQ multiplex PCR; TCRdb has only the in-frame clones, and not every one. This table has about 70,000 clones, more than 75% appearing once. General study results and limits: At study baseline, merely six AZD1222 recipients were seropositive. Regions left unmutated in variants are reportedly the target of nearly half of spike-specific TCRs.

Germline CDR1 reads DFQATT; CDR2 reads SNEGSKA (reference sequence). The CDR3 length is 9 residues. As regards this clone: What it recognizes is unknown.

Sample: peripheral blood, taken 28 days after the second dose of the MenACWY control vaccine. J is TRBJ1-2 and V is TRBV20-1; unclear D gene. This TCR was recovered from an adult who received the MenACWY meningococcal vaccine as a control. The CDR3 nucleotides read TGCTCTTCCGAGGATGGCTACACCTTC. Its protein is CSSEDGYTF.